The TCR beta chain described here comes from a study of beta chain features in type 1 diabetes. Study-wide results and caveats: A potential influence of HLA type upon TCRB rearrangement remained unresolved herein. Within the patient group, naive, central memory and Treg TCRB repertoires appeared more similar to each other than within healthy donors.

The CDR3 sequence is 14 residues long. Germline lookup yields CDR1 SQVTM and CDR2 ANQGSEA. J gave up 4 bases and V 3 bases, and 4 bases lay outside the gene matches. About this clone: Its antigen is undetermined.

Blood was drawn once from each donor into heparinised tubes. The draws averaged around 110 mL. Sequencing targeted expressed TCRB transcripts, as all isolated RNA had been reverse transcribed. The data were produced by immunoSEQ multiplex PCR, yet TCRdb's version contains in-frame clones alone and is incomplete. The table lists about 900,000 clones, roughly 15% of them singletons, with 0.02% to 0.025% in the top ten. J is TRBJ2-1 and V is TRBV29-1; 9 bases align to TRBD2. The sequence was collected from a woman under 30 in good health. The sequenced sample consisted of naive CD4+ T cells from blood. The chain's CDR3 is CSVDELAGYNEQFF. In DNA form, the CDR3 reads TGCAGCGTTGACGAGCTAGCGGGATACAATGAGCAGTTCTTC.